The source of this TCR beta chain is a study of glioma-infiltrating T cells. Using RNA template, CDR3s of TCR alpha and beta were amplified with iRepertoire arm-PCR. One-step reverse transcription and amplification started from around 100-400 ng of tissue mRNA or PBMC total RNA. Each CDR3 protein gets one entry after TCRdb re-called the multiplex PCR reads with MiXCR. Of 110,000 or so distinct CDR3 sequences listed, 20% to 30% are singletons. V dropped 2 bases and J dropped 3 bases, with 10 bases sitting between them. The germline V gene encodes CDR1 MNHNY and CDR2 SVGAGI (reference sequence). There are 14 residues in the CDR3. There are many counts of this clonotype.

The specimen sequenced was glioma tissue, nonneoplastic brain tissue, or PBMCs (not recorded which). The TCR originated in a human donor with low-grade glioma or glioblastoma, undergoing nonglioma brain surgery, or in good health (not recorded which). V is TRBV6-6 and J is TRBJ1-1, with D perhaps TRBD1 (5 bases). DNA of the CDR3: TGTGCCAGCAGTTACAGGGGCGAGGACACTGAAGCTTTCTTT. Translated: CASSYRGEDTEAFF.